One sample yielded the 30 T cell receptor beta chains listed below, sequenced in a study of T cell changes during pregnancy in multiple sclerosis. Measured with immunoSEQ multiplex PCR; TCRdb has only the in-frame clones, and not every one. This sample carries around 16,000 clones, around 83% of them seen once, and the ten largest clones take roughly a sixth. The sample in question was CD8+ T cells from peripheral blood mononuclear cells, obtained after pregnancy. These receptors all come from a female donor in good health, enrolled as a control in a pregnancy study.

By proportion, this clone is medium-sized. The rearrangement links TRBV18 to TRBJ1-3, with D tentatively TRBD1 (6 bases). Germline-derived CDR1 and CDR2 are KGHSH and LQKENI. With 1 base removed from V and 2 bases from J, the gap between germline ends came to 12 bases. CDR3 length equals 16 residues. CDR3 nucleotide sequence: TGTGCCAGCTCACCACTGGGGGCGGCTGCTGGAAACACCATATATTTT. Translation gives CASSPLGAAAGNTIYF. The whole variable domain, filled in from reference TRBV18 and TRBJ1-3, reads NAGVMQNPRHLVRRRGQEARLRCSPMKGHSHVYWYRQLPEEGLKFMVYLQKENIIDESGMPKERFSAEFPKEGPSILRIQQVVRGDSAAYFCASSPLGAAAGNTIYFGEGSWLTVV.

The table lists this clone with a few counts. This chain uses TRBV6-1 with TRBJ1-2; D ambiguous. Germline assignment: CDR1 MNHNS and CDR2 SASEGT. Trimming shortened V by 2 bases and J by 0 bases, and 4 bases separated the two germline ends. The CDR3 runs to 13 residues. The CDR3 spells CASSEQANYGYTF. The CDR3, as DNA: TGTGCCAGCAGTGAACAGGCTAACTATGGCTACACCTTC.

V usage is TRBV7-6 and J usage is TRBJ2-7, with 7 positions matching TRBD1. Germline V gene lookup returns CDR1 SGHVS and CDR2 FNYEAQ. The CDR3 sequence is 16 residues long. V lost 4 bases, J lost 6 bases, and 15 bases stayed unmatched. This chain's CDR3 is CASSSTTGTARGEQYF. DNA for the CDR3: TGTGCCAGCAGCTCTACAACCGGGACAGCTCGCGGCGAGCAGTACTTC.

The V gene is TRBV6-1, the J gene TRBJ1-2, with TRBD1 as a possible D gene (6 bases). This CDR3 spans 15 amino acids. Trimming removed 6 bases from V and 0 bases from J, with 14 bases in between. CDR1 and CDR2 from the germline V gene are MNHNS and SASEGT. CDR3 protein: CASRVQGRTNYGYTF. Written as DNA, the CDR3 is TGTGCCAGCAGGGTACAGGGAAGGACTAACTATGGCTACACCTTC.

This clone has more than one count but fewer than ten. The rearrangement uses TRBV6-4 and TRBJ1-2, with D possibly TRBD1 on 6 matching bases. This CDR3 region has 15 residues. Between the trimmed V and J ends, which lost 0 bases and 2 bases, there was a span of 10 bases. In germline, CDR1 is MRHNA, CDR2 SNTAGT. The CDR3 DNA sequence: TGTGCCAGCAGTGACTCGACAGGACCCAACTATGGCTACACCTTC. Its protein is CASSDSTGPNYGYTF.

The chain combines TRBV5-6 with TRBJ1-3; D is undetermined. The CDR3 totals 14 residues. CDR1 is SGHDT and CDR2 is YYEEEE in the germline V gene. The ends were cut back, 4 bases at V and 0 bases at J, with 8 bases in the middle. CDR3 sequence (DNA): TGTGCCAGCAGCCATCCTAGCTCTGGAAACACCATATATTTT. It is translated as CASSHPSSGNTIYF.

The rearrangement uses TRBV5-5 and TRBJ1-1; D is uncertain. Germline V gene sequence: CDR1 SGHKS, CDR2 YYEKEE (reference sequence). V lost 0 bases, J lost 3 bases, and 15 bases lay in between. The CDR3 extends over 16 amino acids. CDR3 bases: TGTGCCAGCAGCTTGGGAGAGAGAGGTCGCGACACTGAAGCTTTCTTT. It yields the protein CASSLGERGRDTEAFF.

The V and J genes are TRBV5-1 and TRBJ1-4; the match to TRBD1 covers 9 bases. The junction had 5 bases not matched to a gene; V was cut back by 0 bases and J by 8 bases. The CDR3 has 15 amino acids. The germline CDR1 and CDR2 sequences are SGHRS and YFSETQ. CDR3 coding DNA: TGCGCCAGCAGCTTGGATTGGACAGGGGACGAAAAACTGTTTTTT. Amino acid sequence: CASSLDWTGDEKLFF.

The CDR3 protein is CATSRDASGGPSTDTQYF. CDR3 DNA: TGTGCCACCAGCAGAGACGCTAGCGGGGGGCCAAGCACAGATACGCAGTATTTT. The gene calls are TRBV15 and TRBJ2-3; 11 bases align to TRBD2. Germline V gives CDR1 LNHNV, CDR2 YYDKDF (reference sequence). The CDR3 runs to 18 residues. Trimming cost V 0 bases and J 0 bases; bases outside gene matches: 5.

A word on this clone: Relative to the germline gene, one junction end is altered; a read error may explain this. The J gene is TRBJ2-7, the V gene TRBV2, with a tentative D call TRBD2 (5 bases). The CDR3 has 11 amino acids. Germline V gene sequence: CDR1 SNHLY, CDR2 FYNNEI. This chain's CDR3 is CATAIAGATPF. For the CDR3, the DNA is TGTGCCACAGCGATCGCGGGCGCCACCCCCTTC.

This clone has only a few counts. The chain combines TRBV6-1 with TRBJ2-3; a possible D gene is TRBD2 (6 bases). CDR1 and CDR2 (germline): MNHNS, SASEGT. CDR3 length: 14 residues. V lost 4 bases to trimming and J lost 4 bases, with 12 bases between them. The CDR3 DNA follows: TGTGCCAGCAGTGGCTCGGGCGGGGCAGATACGCAGTATTTT. Its protein is CASSGSGGADTQYF.

The chain has TRBV5-6 and TRBJ2-5, with 7 bases aligning to TRBD1. From germline, CDR1 is SGHDT and CDR2 YYEEEE. V shed 3 bases and J 2 bases; nucleotides not matched to a gene: 7. CDR3 length: 15 residues. The DNA of the CDR3 is TGTGCCAGCAGCTACACGACAGGGAAGCAAGAGACCCAGTACTTC. It specifies CASSYTTGKQETQYF.

This sequence joins TRBV7-6 and TRBJ2-6; 7 nucleotides line up with TRBD1. The CDR3 sequence is 19 residues long. Trimming at V came to 1 base and at J to 0 bases, leaving 9 bases not matched to a gene. CDR1 and CDR2 (germline): SGHVS, FNYEAQ. CDR3 bases: TGTGCCAGCAGCTTAGATGAGCCAGACAGGGACTCTGGGGCCAACGTCCTGACTTTC. Encoded protein: CASSLDEPDRDSGANVLTF.

The chain combines TRBV5-4 with TRBJ2-7; D might be TRBD1 (5 bases). Germline V gene lookup returns CDR1 SGHNT and CDR2 YYREEE (reference sequence). The ends were cut back, 1 base at V and 0 bases at J, with 8 bases in the middle. The CDR3 length is 14 residues. The CDR3 DNA is TGTGCCAGCAGCTTGATGGACAACTCCTACGAGCAGTACTTC. This sequence encodes CASSLMDNSYEQYF.

The chain couples TRBV19 to TRBJ2-7; possible D gene TRBD2, 6 bases. Germline V gene data show CDR1 as LNHDA and CDR2 as SQIVND (reference sequence). The length of the CDR3 is 14 residues. Trimming removed 3 bases at V and 7 bases at J, with 16 bases between. The DNA for the CDR3 is TGTGCCAGTAGTATTTCGGATAGGGGAGGTGAGCAGTACTTC. Protein product: CASSISDRGGEQYF.

The chain employs TRBV30 and TRBJ1-1, with a possible D match to TRBD1 (6 bases). Germline CDR1 is GTSNPN and CDR2 is SVGIG (reference sequence). The CDR3 has 14 amino acids. Trimming took off 3 bases at V and 5 bases at J, with 16 bases between the two ends. The CDR3 here is CAWSAPERGTEAFF. The CDR3, as DNA: TGTGCCTGGAGCGCCCCAGAAAGGGGGACTGAAGCTTTCTTT.

The gene calls are TRBV4-1 and TRBJ1-6; maybe TRBD1 (5 bases). V dropped 1 base and J dropped 4 bases, with 11 bases sitting between them. Germline CDR1 reads MGHRA; CDR2 reads YSYEKL. The CDR3 is 16 residues long. This CDR3 reads CASSQGGAAYNSPLHF. CDR3 DNA sequence: TGCGCCAGCAGCCAAGGGGGCGCAGCGTATAATTCACCCCTCCACTTT.

This clone was recorded once. The DNA for the CDR3 is TGTGCCAGCAGCTTTGACAGGGAAGGCGGCTACACCTTC. As protein: CASSFDREGGYTF. J is TRBJ1-2 and V is TRBV7-2; TRBD1 matches at 7 bases. This CDR3 contains 13 residues. CDR1 is SGHTA, CDR2 FQGNSA, per germline. Trimming took 3 bases from V and 8 from J; bases not matched to a gene: 6.

The rearrangement links TRBV9 to TRBJ1-4; 9 bases match TRBD1. V gave up 3 bases and J gave up 3 bases; unmatched junction bases: 3. The germline V gene has CDR1 SGDLS and CDR2 YYNGEE. The CDR3 covers 15 residues. The DNA of the CDR3 is TGTGCCAGCAGCGCCGGACAGGGGCCTAATGAAAAACTGTTTTTT. Protein product: CASSAGQGPNEKLFF.

The chain has TRBV27 and TRBJ1-5, with D tentatively TRBD1 (6 bases). CDR1 and CDR2 from the germline V gene are MNHEY and SMNVEV (reference sequence). This CDR3 contains 15 residues. The V and J ends lost 3 bases and 2 bases respectively, with 11 bases between them. The chain's CDR3 is CASSFKGGRNQPQHF. In DNA form, the CDR3 reads TGTGCCAGCAGTTTCAAGGGGGGGCGCAATCAGCCCCAGCATTTT.

This chain joins TRBV9 and TRBJ1-5; D is perhaps TRBD1 (6 bases). The CDR3 spans 15 residues. The V and J ends lost 0 bases and 3 bases respectively, with 10 bases between them. The germline V gene encodes CDR1 SGDLS and CDR2 YYNGEE. The CDR3 sequence: CASSVGGHLNQPQHF. The CDR3 DNA sequence: TGTGCCAGCAGCGTAGGGGGACACCTCAATCAGCCCCAGCATTTT. The full variable domain, completed using reference TRBV9 and TRBJ1-5, is DSGVTQTPKHLITATGQRVTLRCSPRSGDLSVYWYQQSLDQGLQFLIQYYNGEERAKGNILERFSAQQFPDLHSELNLSSLELGDSALYFCASSVGGHLNQPQHFGDGTRLSIL.

CDR3 nucleotides: TGTGCCAGCAGCTTACGGGGGAATAGGCAAGAGACCCAGTACTTC. It translates to CASSLRGNRQETQYF. The chain couples TRBV7-8 to TRBJ2-5; maybe TRBD2 (6 bases). V was clipped by 2 bases and J by 2 bases, with 12 bases between them. The V gene's germline CDR1 is SGHVS and CDR2 FQNEAQ. There are 15 residues in the CDR3.

The V call is TRBV9, the J call TRBJ2-7; 7 bases are shared with TRBD1. Germline V gene lookup returns CDR1 SGDLS and CDR2 YYNGEE. The V and J ends lost 7 bases and 5 bases, in that order; junction bases with no gene match: 15. The CDR3 is made up of 15 amino acids. In DNA form, the CDR3 reads TGTGCCAGCGGCCCACCCGAGACAGGGTTCGACGAGCAGTACTTC. Its protein is CASGPPETGFDEQYF.

J is TRBJ2-2 and V is TRBV28; 13 positions agree with TRBD2. The CDR3 is made up of 18 amino acids. Germline V gives CDR1 MDHEN, CDR2 SYDVKM. V dropped 4 bases and J dropped 2; count of bases not matched to a gene: 7. DNA of the CDR3: TGTGCCAGCAGTTCCGGGACTAGCGGGATAGTAAACACCGGGGAGCTGTTTTTT. Residues: CASSSGTSGIVNTGELFF.

V and J are TRBV7-9 and TRBJ1-1; 8 bases align to TRBD1. V gave up 5 bases and J gave up 5 bases; unmatched junction bases: 7. This CDR3 has 14 amino acids. Germline lookup yields CDR1 SEHNR and CDR2 FQNEAQ (reference sequence). CDR3 in amino acids: CASSQGQAGTEAFF. CDR3 nucleotides: TGTGCCAGCAGCCAGGGACAGGCGGGGACTGAAGCTTTCTTT.

This rearrangement joins TRBV30 to TRBJ1-2; D possibly corresponds to TRBD1 (6 bases). Deletions cut 2 bases from V and 2 bases from J, with 12 bases between. Germline CDR1 is GTSNPN and CDR2 is SVGIG (reference sequence). The CDR3 totals 14 residues. The CDR3 here is CAWSSTGINYGYTF. The DNA for the CDR3 is TGTGCCTGGAGTTCAACAGGGATAAACTATGGCTACACCTTC.

This clone was seen once. V gene TRBV15 combines with J gene TRBJ2-3; TRBD2 aligns across 9 bases. The CDR3 consists of 14 residues. Germline values: CDR1 LNHNV, CDR2 YYDKDF (reference sequence). With V trimmed by 0 bases and J by 10 bases, 5 bases remained unmatched. The CDR3 protein is CATSREAGGDAQYF. CDR3 DNA sequence: TGTGCCACCAGCAGAGAGGCGGGGGGGGATGCGCAGTATTTT.

The gene calls are TRBV19 and TRBJ2-1; 8 nucleotides line up with TRBD2. Germline CDR1 is LNHDA and CDR2 is SQIVND (reference sequence). V was clipped by 1 base and J by 7 bases; unmatched bases: 9. This CDR3 is built from 16 residues. CDR3 loop: CASSIAPWTSRNEQFF. Written as DNA, the CDR3 is TGTGCCAGTAGTATAGCCCCCTGGACTAGCCGGAATGAGCAGTTCTTC.

This clone was found once. The chain uses TRBV9 and TRBJ2-5; 7 bases map to TRBD2. CDR3 length: 13 residues. Germline V gene data show CDR1 as SGDLS and CDR2 as YYNGEE. The junction had 5 bases not matched to a gene; V was cut back by 7 bases and J by 2 bases. The CDR3 DNA follows: TGTGCCAGCGCCGAGGGAGGGCAAGAGACCCAGTACTTC. This sequence encodes CASAEGGQETQYF.

The genes are TRBV9 and TRBJ1-4; unclear D gene. Per germline, CDR1 SGDLS and CDR2 YYNGEE. CDR3 size: 14 residues. Trimming stripped 0 bases from V and 7 bases from J, with 10 bases between. CDR3 coding DNA: TGTGCCAGCAGCGTAGGAGGTGCGGTTGAAAAACTGTTTTTT. This translates into CASSVGGAVEKLFF.